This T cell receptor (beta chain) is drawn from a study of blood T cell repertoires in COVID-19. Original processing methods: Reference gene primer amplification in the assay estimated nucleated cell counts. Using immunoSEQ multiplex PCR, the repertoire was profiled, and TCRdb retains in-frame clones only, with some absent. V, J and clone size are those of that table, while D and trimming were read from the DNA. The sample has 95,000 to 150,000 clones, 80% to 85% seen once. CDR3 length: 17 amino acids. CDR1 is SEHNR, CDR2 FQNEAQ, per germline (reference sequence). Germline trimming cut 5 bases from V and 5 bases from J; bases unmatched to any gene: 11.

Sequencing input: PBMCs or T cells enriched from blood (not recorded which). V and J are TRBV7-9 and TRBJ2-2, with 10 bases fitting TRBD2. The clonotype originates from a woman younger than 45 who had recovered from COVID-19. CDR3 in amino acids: CASSPPSGRPITGELFF. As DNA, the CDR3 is TGTGCCAGCAGCCCTCCTAGCGGGAGACCTATAACCGGGGAGCTGTTTTTT.